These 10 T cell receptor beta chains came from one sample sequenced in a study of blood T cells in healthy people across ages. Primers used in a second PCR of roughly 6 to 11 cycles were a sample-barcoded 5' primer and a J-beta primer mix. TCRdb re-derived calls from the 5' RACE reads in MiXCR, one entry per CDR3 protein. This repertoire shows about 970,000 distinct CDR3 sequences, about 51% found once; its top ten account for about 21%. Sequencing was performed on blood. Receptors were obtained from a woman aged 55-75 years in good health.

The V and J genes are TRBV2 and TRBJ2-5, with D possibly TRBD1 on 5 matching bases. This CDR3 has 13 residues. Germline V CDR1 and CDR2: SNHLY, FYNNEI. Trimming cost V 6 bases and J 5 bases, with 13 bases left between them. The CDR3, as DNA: TGTGCCAGCAGCGCATACAGGTGGGAGACCCAGTACTTC. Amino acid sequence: CASSAYRWETQYF.

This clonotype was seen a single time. CDR3 in DNA: TGTGCCAGCAGCCCTGGGCGAGCCACACGGGATACGCAGTATTTT. It is translated as CASSPGRATRDTQYF. This rearrangement joins TRBV6-4 to TRBJ2-3; D is uncertain. Germline V CDR1 and CDR2: MRHNA, SNTAGT. The CDR3 loop spans 15 amino acids. V was trimmed by 6 bases and J by 6 bases, leaving 19 bases between them.

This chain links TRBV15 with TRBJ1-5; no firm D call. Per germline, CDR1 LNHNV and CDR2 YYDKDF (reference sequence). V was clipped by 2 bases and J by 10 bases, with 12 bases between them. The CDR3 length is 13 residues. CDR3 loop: CATSRIREGPQHF. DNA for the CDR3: TGTGCCACCAGCAGAATTCGCGAGGGCCCCCAGCATTTT.

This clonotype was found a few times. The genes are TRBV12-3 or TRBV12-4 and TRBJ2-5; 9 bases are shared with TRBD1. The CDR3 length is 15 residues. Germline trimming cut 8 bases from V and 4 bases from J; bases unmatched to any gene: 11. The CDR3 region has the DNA TGTGCCAGCGGGCGGGCTACAGGGGGCAGAGAGACCCAGTACTTC. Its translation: CASGRATGGRETQYF.

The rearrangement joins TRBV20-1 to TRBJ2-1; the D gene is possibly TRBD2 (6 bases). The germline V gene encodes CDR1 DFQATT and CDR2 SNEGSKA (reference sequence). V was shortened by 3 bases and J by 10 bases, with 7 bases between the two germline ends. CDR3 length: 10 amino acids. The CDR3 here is CSARTREQFF. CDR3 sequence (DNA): TGCAGTGCTAGGACTAGAGAGCAGTTCTTC.

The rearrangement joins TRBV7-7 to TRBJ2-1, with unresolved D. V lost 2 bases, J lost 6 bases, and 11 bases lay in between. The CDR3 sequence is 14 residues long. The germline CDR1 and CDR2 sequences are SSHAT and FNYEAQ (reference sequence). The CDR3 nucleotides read TGTGCCAGCAGCTTAAACCCACTATCCAATGAGCAGTTCTTC. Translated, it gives CASSLNPLSNEQFF.

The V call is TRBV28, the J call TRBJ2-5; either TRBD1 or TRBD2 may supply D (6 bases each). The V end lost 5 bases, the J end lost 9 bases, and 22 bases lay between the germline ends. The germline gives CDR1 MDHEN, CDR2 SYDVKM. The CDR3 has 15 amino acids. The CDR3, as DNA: TGTGCCAGCAGTGGCACCGGGACACCGCGCGGGGCCCAGTACTTC. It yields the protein CASSGTGTPRGAQYF.

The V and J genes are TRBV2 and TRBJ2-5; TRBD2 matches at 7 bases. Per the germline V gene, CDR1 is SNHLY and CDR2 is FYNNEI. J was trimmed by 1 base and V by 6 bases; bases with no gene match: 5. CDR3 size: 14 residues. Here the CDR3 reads CASSVLASQETQYF. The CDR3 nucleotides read TGTGCCAGCAGCGTACTAGCGTCCCAAGAGACCCAGTACTTC.

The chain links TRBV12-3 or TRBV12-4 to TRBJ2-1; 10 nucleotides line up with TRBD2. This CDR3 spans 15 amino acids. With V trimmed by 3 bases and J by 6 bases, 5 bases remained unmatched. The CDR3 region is CASSFSTSGANEQFF. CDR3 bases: TGTGCCAGCAGTTTTTCAACTAGCGGGGCCAATGAGCAGTTCTTC.

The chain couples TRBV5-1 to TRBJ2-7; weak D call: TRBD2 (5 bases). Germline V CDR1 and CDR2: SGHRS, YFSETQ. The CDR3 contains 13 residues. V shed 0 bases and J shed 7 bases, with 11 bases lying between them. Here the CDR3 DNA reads TGCGCCAGCAGCTTGGGTCACGGGAATGAGCAGTACTTC. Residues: CASSLGHGNEQYF. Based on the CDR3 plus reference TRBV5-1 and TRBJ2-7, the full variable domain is KAGVTQTPRYLIKTRGQQVTLSCSPISGHRSVSWYQQTPGQGLQFLFEYFSETQRNKGNFPGRFSGRQFSNSRSEMNVSTLELGDSALYLCASSLGHGNEQYFGPGTRLTVT.